These 13 T cell receptor beta chains originate from one sample sequenced in a study of shared clonotypes between healthy human individuals. Data came from immunoSEQ multiplex PCR; TCRdb stores just in-frame clones and leaves some out. The sample has 2.5 million or so clones, just over 90% seen once. Sequencing input: naive CD4+ T cells sorted from blood. Subset here: CD45RA+ positively selected. The source of these receptors is a man between 18 and 35 years old in good health.

V is TRBV11-2 and J is TRBJ2-3; D not certain. V lost 1 base, J lost 12 bases, and 14 bases lay in between. The CDR3 has 13 amino acids. Germline V gene lookup returns CDR1 SGHAT and CDR2 FQNNGV. In DNA, the CDR3 is TGTGCCAGCAGCTTAGCGGGCGCGGCTAACCAGTATTTT. Translating gives CASSLAGAANQYF.

This rearrangement joins TRBV6-5 to TRBJ2-7; 13 bases agree with TRBD2. Looked up from germline, CDR1 is MNHEY and CDR2 is SVGAGI. This CDR3 has 13 amino acids. V lost 2 bases and J lost 9; bases outside the gene matches: 1. The CDR3 DNA sequence: TGTGCCAGCAGTTACAGGACTAGCGGGGGGCAGTACTTC. It specifies CASSYRTSGGQYF.

The chain recombines TRBV28 with TRBJ2-3; D perhaps matches TRBD1 (6 bases). Deletions cut 8 bases from V and 0 bases from J, with 9 bases between. Germline loops: CDR1 MDHEN, CDR2 SYDVKM. This CDR3 is built from 13 residues. The CDR3 loop is CASQDRSTDTQYF. CDR3 DNA: TGTGCCAGCCAGGACAGAAGCACAGATACGCAGTATTTT.

This chain uses TRBV6-1 with TRBJ2-7, with 7 bases that match TRBD2. Germline loops: CDR1 MNHNS, CDR2 SASEGT. J was trimmed by 4 bases and V by 6 bases; bases with no gene match: 6. CDR3 size: 13 residues. CDR3 residues: CASRREGTYEQYF. The CDR3 coding sequence is TGTGCCAGCAGGAGGGAGGGAACTTACGAGCAGTACTTC.

The chain carries TRBV5-4 and TRBJ1-4, with D possibly matching TRBD1 (5 bases). This CDR3 contains 15 residues. From germline, CDR1 is SGHNT and CDR2 YYREEE (reference sequence). With 4 bases removed from V and 6 bases from J, the gap between germline ends came to 16 bases. The CDR3 protein is CASSPAGGMDEKLFF. For the CDR3, the DNA is TGTGCCAGCAGCCCGGCGGGGGGGATGGATGAAAAACTGTTTTTT.

This clone showed up just a few times. The chain uses TRBV2 and TRBJ2-3; D unclear. Germline CDR1 SNHLY, CDR2 FYNNEI. The CDR3 extends over 14 amino acids. V was trimmed by 4 bases and J by 1 base, leaving 9 bases between them. The CDR3 DNA is TGTGCCAGCAGTGCAGAGATAGGCACAGATACGCAGTATTTT. The encoded protein is CASSAEIGTDTQYF. The variable domain in full, with the rest retrieved from reference TRBV2 and TRBJ2-3, is EPEVTQTPSHQVTQMGQEVILRCVPISNHLYFYWYRQILGQKVEFLVSFYNNEISEKSEIFDDQFSVERPDGSNFTLKIRSTKLEDSAMYFCASSAEIGTDTQYFGPGTRLTVL.

The chain recombines TRBV9 with TRBJ2-7, with a weak D call TRBD2 (6 bases). This CDR3 has 14 amino acids. Germline V gene lookup returns CDR1 SGDLS and CDR2 YYNGEE. Deletions cut 4 bases from V and 1 base from J, with 12 bases between. The CDR3 loop reads CASSPGGLSYEQYF. In nucleotides, the CDR3 is TGTGCCAGCAGCCCCGGGGGACTTTCCTACGAGCAGTACTTC.

In regard to this clone: Other DNA sequences of this sample code for an identical CDR3. The chain has TRBV7-9 and TRBJ2-3; D is perhaps TRBD2 (6 bases). Trimming pared 10 bases from V and 0 bases from J, leaving 11 bases between. CDR1 and CDR2 (germline): SEHNR, FQNEAQ (reference sequence). The CDR3 is 13 amino acids. The CDR3 DNA reads as TGTGCCACCAACAGCGGGAGCACAGATACGCAGTATTTT. It is translated as CATNSGSTDTQYF.

V is TRBV5-6 and J is TRBJ1-2; TRBD1 aligns across 7 bases. The ends lost 1 base at V and 2 bases at J; junction bases unmatched: 8. From germline, CDR1 is SGHDT and CDR2 YYEEEE. The CDR3 loop spans 16 amino acids. The CDR3 DNA sequence: TGTGCCAGCAGCTTGAGGAGGGGGCGTTTGAACTATGGCTACACCTTC. Protein sequence: CASSLRRGRLNYGYTF.

The chain combines TRBV10-3 with TRBJ1-1; maybe TRBD1 (5 bases). CDR1 and CDR2 (germline): ENHRY, SYGVKD. The CDR3 is 15 residues long. V was trimmed by 3 bases and J by 0 bases, leaving 11 bases between them. DNA of the CDR3: TGTGCCATCAGTGAAGGGCAGGGACTGAACACTGAAGCTTTCTTT. Amino acid sequence: CAISEGQGLNTEAFF.

This rearrangement joins TRBV30 to TRBJ2-3; D gene unclear. V lost 5 bases and J lost 0, with 9 bases in between. The V gene's germline CDR1 is GTSNPN and CDR2 SVGIG (reference sequence). CDR3 length: 13 amino acids. The CDR3 loop is CAWAVGSTDTQYF. CDR3 nucleotide sequence: TGTGCCTGGGCAGTAGGTAGCACAGATACGCAGTATTTT.

Worth noting for this clone: The missing conserved phenylalanine or tryptophan at the end of this CDR3 makes a read error likely. No DNA is shown, since the ends of the CDR3 on it are uncertain; the CDR3 is the one TCRdb lists. The chain couples TRBV21-1 to TRBJ1-3. TRBV21-1 corresponds to a pseudogene. The CDR3 has 16 residues if both end residues are counted. Here the CDR3 reads CASSKNVVRPPRAGSA.

This rearrangement joins TRBV5-5 to TRBJ2-2; 12 nucleotides agree with TRBD2. The CDR3 runs to 19 residues. The germline CDR1 and CDR2 sequences are SGHKS and YYEKEE (reference sequence). The V segment lost 3 bases and the J segment 1 base; nucleotides outside the gene matches: 10. In DNA, the CDR3 is TGTGCCAGCAGCTCACCGAGCGGACTAGCGGGGAAGAACACCGGGGAGCTGTTTTTT. Encoded protein: CASSSPSGLAGKNTGELFF.